The 19 T cell receptor beta chains in this list originate from one sample, sequenced in a study of blood T cell repertoires in COVID-19. Repertoires were generated with immunoSEQ multiplex PCR, while TCRdb's copy carries only in-frame clones and drops some. The top ten clones hold 2% to 3% of a sample with 200,000 to 300,000 clones, 87% of them seen once. Sequencing input: PBMCs or T cells enriched from blood (not recorded which). All receptors derive from a woman aged 25 to 39 with acute COVID-19.

The chain links TRBV12-3 or TRBV12-4 to TRBJ1-2, with D uncertain. There are 13 residues in the CDR3. Trimming cost V 8 bases and J 1 base, with 11 bases left between them. The CDR3 here is CASCADYNYGYTF. The CDR3 DNA is TGTGCCAGCTGCGCCGACTATAACTATGGCTACACCTTC.

This rearrangement joins TRBV7-9 to TRBJ2-7; TRBD2 matches at 8 bases. Trimming took 5 bases from V and 6 from J; bases not matched to a gene: 15. The CDR3 consists of 16 residues. In germline, CDR1 is SEHNR, CDR2 FQNEAQ (reference sequence). In nucleotides, the CDR3 is TGTGCCAGCAGCCGGCGTCTTAGCGGGGCAGAGGGCGAGCAGTACTTC. This gives the protein CASSRRLSGAEGEQYF.

The rearrangement links TRBV9 to TRBJ1-2, with D uncertain. V was clipped by 2 bases and J by 3 bases, with 14 bases between them. The germline CDR1 and CDR2 sequences are SGDLS and YYNGEE. This CDR3 is built from 15 residues. The CDR3 region has the DNA TGTGCCAGCAGCGTCGGACTCGTGAGGGACTATGGCTACACCTTC. Amino acid sequence: CASSVGLVRDYGYTF.

The rearrangement uses TRBV10-1 and TRBJ2-1, with a weak D call TRBD1 (5 bases). CDR1 is WNHNN, CDR2 SYGVQD, per germline (reference sequence). With 3 bases removed from V and 5 bases from J, the gap between germline ends came to 14 bases. This CDR3 contains 15 residues. The CDR3 region is CASSETAGIHNEQFF. Written as DNA, the CDR3 is TGCGCCAGCAGTGAAACGGCAGGGATTCACAATGAGCAGTTCTTC.

The chain links TRBV19 to TRBJ1-2, with 12 bases aligning to TRBD1. The CDR3 spans 16 residues. Germline loops: CDR1 LNHDA, CDR2 SQIVND (reference sequence). V shed 4 bases and J 4 bases; nucleotides not matched to a gene: 7. The CDR3 DNA follows: TGTGCCAGTAGTACCCGGGACAGGGGGCGTTCCTATGGCTACACCTTC. It encodes CASSTRDRGRSYGYTF.

The CDR3: CASSTDRPTNEKLFF. DNA for the CDR3: TGTGCCAGCAGTACAGACCGTCCAACTAATGAAAAACTGTTTTTT. The rearrangement links TRBV6-5 to TRBJ1-4; D is undetermined. The CDR3 has 15 residues. CDR1 is MNHEY and CDR2 is SVGAGI in the germline V gene. V lost 5 bases, J lost 0 bases, and 10 bases lay in between.

The chain recombines TRBV5-5 with TRBJ1-1; the D is unclear. Germline CDR1 and CDR2: SGHKS and YYEKEE (reference sequence). V dropped 1 base and J dropped 10 bases, with 11 bases sitting between them. The CDR3 has 12 amino acids. CDR3: CASSLFGDLAFF. CDR3 coding DNA: TGTGCCAGCAGCTTGTTCGGGGATCTAGCTTTCTTT.

This chain links TRBV10-2 with TRBJ1-1, with 10 bases lining up with TRBD1. Germline CDR1 is WSHSY and CDR2 is SAAADI. J gave up 10 bases and V 7 bases, and 15 bases lay outside the gene matches. This CDR3 contains 15 residues. This chain's CDR3 is CASIRTGQGELGAFF. The DNA of the CDR3 is TGCGCCAGCATCCGAACAGGACAGGGGGAGCTTGGAGCTTTCTTT.

V and J are TRBV5-1 and TRBJ2-3; maybe TRBD2 (5 bases). Germline-derived CDR1 and CDR2 are SGHRS and YFSETQ. CDR3 length equals 14 residues. Trimming pared 4 bases from V and 3 bases from J, leaving 12 bases between. The CDR3 sequence: CASSALVATDTQYF. CDR3 DNA sequence: TGCGCCAGCAGCGCCCTAGTAGCGACAGATACGCAGTATTTT. The entire variable domain, with the rest obtained from reference TRBV5-1 and TRBJ2-3, is as follows: KAGVTQTPRYLIKTRGQQVTLSCSPISGHRSVSWYQQTPGQGLQFLFEYFSETQRNKGNFPGRFSGRQFSNSRSEMNVSTLELGDSALYLCASSALVATDTQYFGPGTRLTVL.

The chain recombines TRBV6-2 or TRBV6-3 with TRBJ1-1, with D perhaps TRBD1 (6 bases). This CDR3 is built from 17 residues. Trimming stripped 2 bases from V and 10 bases from J, with 26 bases between. The V gene's germline CDR1 is MNHEY and CDR2 SVGEGT. CDR3 DNA: TGTGCCAGCAGTTACGGGCAAGGGGGACCCTCACGAGCCTTAGCTTTCTTT. Protein: CASSYGQGGPSRALAFF.

In this sample, this clone turned up once. J is TRBJ2-2 and V is TRBV7-9, with D tentatively TRBD2 (6 bases). Germline CDR1 reads SEHNR; CDR2 reads FQNEAQ (reference sequence). The V gene lost 5 bases and the J gene lost 5 bases, with 12 bases spanning the gap. The CDR3 is made up of 14 amino acids. The CDR3 region has the DNA TGTGCCAGCAGCCCCCCCGGGGGAACCGGGGAGCTGTTTTTT. Encoded protein: CASSPPGGTGELFF.

The chain couples TRBV12-2 to TRBJ2-7; TRBD1, as called in the table, went unchecked against the DNA. TRBV12-2 is flagged as a pseudogene. This CDR3 is 14 amino acids long. The CDR3 sequence: CASRRGQGPYEQYF. Written as DNA, the CDR3 is TGTGCAAGTCGCCGAGGACAGGGCCCCTACGAGCAGTACTTC.

The gene calls are TRBV5-1 and TRBJ2-7; D remains ambiguous. Looked up from germline, CDR1 is SGHRS and CDR2 is YFSETQ. The V end was cut by 7 bases, the J end by 3 bases, with 14 bases between. The CDR3 is 13 residues long. In DNA, the CDR3 is TGCGCCAGCGGTAGAGAGCAGGACTACGAGCAGTACTTC. Its protein is CASGREQDYEQYF. Drawing the rest from reference TRBV5-1 and TRBJ2-7, the complete variable domain is KAGVTQTPRYLIKTRGQQVTLSCSPISGHRSVSWYQQTPGQGLQFLFEYFSETQRNKGNFPGRFSGRQFSNSRSEMNVSTLELGDSALYLCASGREQDYEQYFGPGTRLTVT.

This clone appeared once. The CDR3 nucleotides read TGTGCCAGCAGTTACGGTGGGACAGGGATCTACGAGCAGTACTTC. It translates to CASSYGGTGIYEQYF. The chain combines TRBV6-5 with TRBJ2-7, with 9 bases aligning to TRBD1. Germline values: CDR1 MNHEY, CDR2 SVGAGI. CDR3 length equals 15 residues. V dropped 2 bases and J dropped 3; count of bases not matched to a gene: 5.

In its sample, this clone was seen a few times. The chain carries TRBV5-6 and TRBJ1-2; possibly TRBD1 for D (5 bases). The CDR3 totals 17 residues. CDR1 and CDR2 from the germline V gene are SGHDT and YYEEEE. Between the trimmed V and J ends, which lost 1 base and 7 bases, there was a span of 23 bases. The CDR3 protein is CASSLPGGQGPSGGYTF. DNA of the CDR3: TGTGCCAGCAGCTTGCCGGGAGGGCAGGGCCCATCGGGTGGCTACACCTTC. Full variable domain (rest looked up from reference TRBV5-6 and TRBJ1-2): DAGVTQSPTHLIKTRGQQVTLRCSPKSGHDTVSWYQQALGQGPQFIFQYYEEEERQRGNFPDRFSGHQFPNYSSELNVNALLLGDSALYLCASSLPGGQGPSGGYTFGSGTRLTVV.

The rearrangement uses TRBV2 and TRBJ2-3; 8 bases are shared with TRBD1. The trim removed 8 bases at V and 3 bases at J, leaving 10 bases unmatched. This CDR3 has 15 amino acids. In germline, CDR1 is SNHLY, CDR2 FYNNEI. The CDR3 region is CASRLGQAGTDTQYF. The CDR3 bases are TGTGCCAGCCGCCTGGGACAGGCTGGTACAGATACGCAGTATTTT.

J is TRBJ1-1 and V is TRBV18; no definite D call. Germline V gene lookup returns CDR1 KGHSH and CDR2 LQKENI. With 1 base removed from V and 1 base from J, the gap between germline ends came to 10 bases. The CDR3 length is 15 residues. CDR3 DNA sequence: TGTGCCAGCTCACCACAGGGAGGTTCGAACACTGAAGCTTTCTTT. This translates into CASSPQGGSNTEAFF.

The J gene is TRBJ1-3, the V gene TRBV27; D remains unclear. The CDR3 has 16 residues. Trimming removed 2 bases at V and 0 bases at J, with 11 bases between. Germline V gene sequence: CDR1 MNHEY, CDR2 SMNVEV (reference sequence). CDR3 nucleotides: TGTGCCAGCAGTTTAAACTTTCAAATCTCTGGAAACACCATATATTTT. Its translation is CASSLNFQISGNTIYF.

The V gene is TRBV2, the J gene TRBJ2-2; 9 bases map to TRBD1. CDR3 length: 13 residues. Germline CDR1 and CDR2: SNHLY and FYNNEI. Trimming cost V 9 bases and J 5 bases; bases outside gene matches: 4. The CDR3 sequence: CARGQGRTGELFF. DNA for the CDR3: TGTGCCAGAGGACAGGGGAGAACCGGGGAGCTGTTTTTT.